The source of this TCR beta chain is a study of OX40 agonist ivuxolimab in advanced cancers. The CDR3 is made up of 14 amino acids. V was clipped by 7 bases and J by 3 bases, with 17 bases between them. Germline V gives CDR1 SGHRS, CDR2 YFSETQ. The table came from immunoSEQ multiplex PCR; TCRdb's copy has only in-frame clones and leaves some out. This sample has around 30,000 clones, with 80% to 95% found just once. The J gene is TRBJ2-7, the V gene TRBV5-1; D is undetermined. The sequence came from an adult with an advanced solid tumor such as melanoma, head and neck, liver or kidney cancer. The sequencing used CD4+ or CD8+ T cells sorted from blood, collected in a trial of the OX40 agonist ivuxolimab. The CDR3 protein is CASDWRRLVYEQYF. The CDR3 DNA reads TGCGCCAGCGACTGGCGGCGATTAGTCTACGAGCAGTACTTC.